The clone carrying this T cell receptor (beta chain) has a handful of counts. Its specificity is unknown. Using its own MiXCR run on the reads, TCRdb lists one record per CDR3 protein. Among about 37,000 distinct CDR3 sequences, 52% were seen once, and the ten largest hold about 93%. The data were obtained in a study of T cell repertoires in cytomegalovirus infection. Study-level background: Both CMV infection and a matching HLA type were indicated by public TCR beta signatures.

J lost 0 bases, V lost 5 bases, and 4 bases had no gene match. Germline V gene data show CDR1 as SGHVS and CDR2 as FQNEAQ. CDR3 length: 17 residues. The receptor was isolated from a human donor in good health (CMV status not recorded). Some clones in this sample may be carry-over from other donors' samples. The V call is TRBV7-8, the J call TRBJ1-6; the match to TRBD1 covers 10 bases. Here the sequenced sample was CD8+ T cells from cultured PBMCs, taken from culture after CMV antigen stimulation. The CDR3 loop is CASSTRTGGSYNSPLHF. CDR3 coding DNA: TGTGCCAGCAGCACTCGGACAGGGGGCTCCTATAATTCACCCCTCCACTTT.